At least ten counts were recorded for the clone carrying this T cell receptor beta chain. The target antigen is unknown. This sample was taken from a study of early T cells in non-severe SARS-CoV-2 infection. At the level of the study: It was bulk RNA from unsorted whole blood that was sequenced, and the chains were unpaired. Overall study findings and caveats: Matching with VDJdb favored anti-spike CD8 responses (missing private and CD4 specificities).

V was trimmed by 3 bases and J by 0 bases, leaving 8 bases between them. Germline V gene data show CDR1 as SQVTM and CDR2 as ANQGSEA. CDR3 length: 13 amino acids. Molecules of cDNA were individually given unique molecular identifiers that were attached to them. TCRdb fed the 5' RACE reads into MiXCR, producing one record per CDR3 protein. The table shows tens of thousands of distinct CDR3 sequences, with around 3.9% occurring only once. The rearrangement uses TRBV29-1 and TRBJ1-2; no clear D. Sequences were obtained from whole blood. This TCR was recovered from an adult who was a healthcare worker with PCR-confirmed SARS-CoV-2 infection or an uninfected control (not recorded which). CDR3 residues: CSVDAGTNYGYTF. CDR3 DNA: TGCAGCGTTGACGCAGGAACTAACTATGGCTACACCTTC.